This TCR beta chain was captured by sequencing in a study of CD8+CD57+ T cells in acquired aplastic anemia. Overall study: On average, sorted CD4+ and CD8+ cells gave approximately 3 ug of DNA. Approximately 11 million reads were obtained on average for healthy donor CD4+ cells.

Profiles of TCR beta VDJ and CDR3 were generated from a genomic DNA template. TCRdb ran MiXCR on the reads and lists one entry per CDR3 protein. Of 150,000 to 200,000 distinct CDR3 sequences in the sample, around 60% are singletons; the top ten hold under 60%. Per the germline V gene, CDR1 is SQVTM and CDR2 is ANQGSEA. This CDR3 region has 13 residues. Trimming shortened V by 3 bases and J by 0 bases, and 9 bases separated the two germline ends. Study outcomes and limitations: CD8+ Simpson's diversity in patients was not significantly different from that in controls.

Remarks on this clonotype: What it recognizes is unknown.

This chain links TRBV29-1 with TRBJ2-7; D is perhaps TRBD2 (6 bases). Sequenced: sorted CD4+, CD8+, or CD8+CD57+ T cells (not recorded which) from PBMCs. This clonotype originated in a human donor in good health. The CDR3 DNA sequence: TGCAGCGTTGATCGGGGGAGCTCCTACGAGCAGTACTTC. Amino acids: CSVDRGSSYEQYF.